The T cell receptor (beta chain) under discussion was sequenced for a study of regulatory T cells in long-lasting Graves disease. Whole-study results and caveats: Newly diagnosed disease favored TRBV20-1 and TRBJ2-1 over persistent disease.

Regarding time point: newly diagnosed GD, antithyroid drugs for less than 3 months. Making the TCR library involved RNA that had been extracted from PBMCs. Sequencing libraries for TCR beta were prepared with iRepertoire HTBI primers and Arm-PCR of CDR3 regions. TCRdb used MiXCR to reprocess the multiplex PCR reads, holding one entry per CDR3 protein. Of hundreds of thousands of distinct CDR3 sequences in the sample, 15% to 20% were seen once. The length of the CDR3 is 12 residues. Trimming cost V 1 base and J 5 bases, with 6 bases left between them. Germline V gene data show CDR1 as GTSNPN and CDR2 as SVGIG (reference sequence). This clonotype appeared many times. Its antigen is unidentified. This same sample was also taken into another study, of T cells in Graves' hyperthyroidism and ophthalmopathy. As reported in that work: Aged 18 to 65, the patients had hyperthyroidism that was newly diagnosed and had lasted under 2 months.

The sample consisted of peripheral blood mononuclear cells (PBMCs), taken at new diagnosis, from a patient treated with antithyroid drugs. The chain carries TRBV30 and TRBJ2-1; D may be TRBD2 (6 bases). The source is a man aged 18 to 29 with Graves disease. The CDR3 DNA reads TGTGCCTGGAGTGGACTAGACAATGAGCAGTTCTTC. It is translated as CAWSGLDNEQFF.